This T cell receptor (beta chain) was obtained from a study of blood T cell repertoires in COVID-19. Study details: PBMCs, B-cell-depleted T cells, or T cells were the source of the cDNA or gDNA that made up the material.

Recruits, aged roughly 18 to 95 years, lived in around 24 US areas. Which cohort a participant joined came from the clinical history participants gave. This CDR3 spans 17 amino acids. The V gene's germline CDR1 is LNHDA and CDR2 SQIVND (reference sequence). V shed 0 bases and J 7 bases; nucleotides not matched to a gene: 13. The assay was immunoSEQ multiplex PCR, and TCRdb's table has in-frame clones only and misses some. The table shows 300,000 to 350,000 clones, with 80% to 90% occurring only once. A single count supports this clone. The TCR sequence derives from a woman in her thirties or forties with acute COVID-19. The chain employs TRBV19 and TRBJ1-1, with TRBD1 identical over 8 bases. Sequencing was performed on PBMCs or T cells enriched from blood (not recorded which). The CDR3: CASSIDLGLTGGREAFF. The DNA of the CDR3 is TGTGCCAGTAGTATAGATTTGGGCCTAACAGGGGGTCGTGAAGCTTTCTTT.